Presented here are 29 T cell receptor beta chains from one specimen sequenced in a study of beta chain features in type 1 diabetes. Expressed TCRB transcripts were sequenced after all isolated RNA was converted to cDNA. Assay: immunoSEQ multiplex PCR; the TCRdb copy retains only in-frame clones and omits some. The table lists about 700,000 clones, 13% of them singletons. Study-level findings and limits: Shortening of TCRB CDR3s, moderate but significant, appeared in all four CD4+ subsets of Type 1 diabetes patients.

Antigens for these TCRs are unknown. Sequenced sample: naive CD4+ T cells from blood. The source of these receptors is a man between 18 and 35 years old with type 1 diabetes.

This chain links TRBV5-6 with TRBJ2-7; possible D gene TRBD1, 8 bases. V was pared by 4 bases and J by 9 bases, with 23 bases between. The CDR3 contains 15 residues. Looked up from germline, CDR1 is SGHDT and CDR2 is YYEEEE. The CDR3 loop is CASSREDRDLRGQYF. The CDR3 region has the DNA TGTGCCAGCAGCCGGGAGGACAGGGACCTACGAGGGCAGTACTTC.

Points on this clone: Other DNA sequences in this sample translate to the same CDR3. The chain links TRBV30 to TRBJ2-1; D gene unclear. Germline CDR1 GTSNPN, CDR2 SVGIG (reference sequence). Trimming pared 2 bases from V and 2 bases from J, leaving 7 bases between. The CDR3 totals 13 residues. CDR3 sequence: CAWSRGPYNEQFF. CDR3 DNA: TGTGCCTGGAGTCGTGGGCCCTACAATGAGCAGTTCTTC.

The sample holds a few counts of this clone. The CDR3 loop is CASSLVLTDTQYF. DNA for the CDR3: TGTGCCAGCAGCTTGGTCCTCACAGATACGCAGTATTTT. This chain links TRBV5-6 with TRBJ2-3; no clear D. V lost 0 bases and J lost 2, with 4 bases in between. CDR1 is SGHDT, CDR2 YYEEEE, per germline. This CDR3 has 13 residues.

This clone occurred a few times. As DNA, the CDR3 is TGTGCCAGCAGCTTTGGGGACAGTCCCCTCCACTTT. It codes for CASSFGDSPLHF. The chain is built from TRBV7-9 and TRBJ1-6, with TRBD1 identical over 7 bases. V lost 3 bases to trimming and J lost 13 bases; unmatched junction nucleotides: 3. Germline assignment: CDR1 SEHNR and CDR2 FQNEAQ (reference sequence). The CDR3 is 12 amino acids.

This clone was observed a handful of times. The chain links TRBV6-1 to TRBJ2-1; 8 bases fit TRBD2. The V segment lost 7 bases and the J segment 3 bases; nucleotides outside the gene matches: 2. The CDR3 sequence is 13 residues long. Per the germline V gene, CDR1 is MNHNS and CDR2 is SASEGT. The CDR3 spells CASMGTSYNEQFF. In DNA form, the CDR3 reads TGTGCCAGCATGGGGACTAGCTACAATGAGCAGTTCTTC.

This clone was picked up a small number of times. The genes are TRBV9 and TRBJ2-2, with D tentatively TRBD2 (6 bases). The germline CDR1 and CDR2 sequences are SGDLS and YYNGEE. Trimming stripped 0 bases from V and 6 bases from J, with 15 bases between. The CDR3 runs to 16 residues. CDR3 protein: CASSVAPRGSAGELFF. The CDR3 DNA is TGTGCCAGCAGCGTAGCCCCCCGGGGGAGCGCCGGGGAGCTGTTTTTT.

The sample holds a few counts of this clone. The genes are TRBV6-4 and TRBJ1-6; D gene ambiguous. Germline CDR1 MRHNA, CDR2 SNTAGT. The length of the CDR3 is 13 residues. Between the trimmed V and J ends, which lost 2 bases and 10 bases, there was a span of 9 bases. CDR3 coding DNA: TGTGCCAGCAGTGACGAGGTCCAGTCACCCCTCCACTTT. Translation: CASSDEVQSPLHF.

Comments on this clone: One end of the junction fails to match germline, which may point to a read error. The chain couples TRBV7-7 to TRBJ2-2; TRBD1 matches 9 bases. Germline loops: CDR1 SSHAT, CDR2 FNYEAQ (reference sequence). The length of the CDR3 is 15 residues. In DNA form, the CDR3 reads TGTGCTAGCAGGCTACAGGGGGCTGGGACCGGGGAGCTGTTTTTT. Translation: CASRLQGAGTGELFF.

This sequence joins TRBV15 and TRBJ2-3; unclear D gene. V was pared by 1 base and J by 6 bases, with 5 bases between. Germline CDR1 reads LNHNV; CDR2 reads YYDKDF (reference sequence). The CDR3 is 12 residues long. The CDR3 region is CATSRAMDTQYF. CDR3 in DNA: TGTGCCACCAGCAGAGCTATGGATACGCAGTATTTT.

This clone was seen a few times. Other DNA sequences in this specimen translate into the identical CDR3. The V gene is TRBV7-9, the J gene TRBJ2-5; TRBD2 agrees at 13 bases. V lost 5 bases and J lost 3; bases outside the gene matches: 3. Germline CDR1 reads SEHNR; CDR2 reads FQNEAQ (reference sequence). The CDR3 consists of 15 residues. The CDR3 protein is CASSLGTSGEETQYF. In nucleotides, the CDR3 is TGTGCCAGCAGCCTTGGGACTAGCGGGGAAGAGACCCAGTACTTC.

The chain uses TRBV2 and TRBJ1-3; 8 nucleotides agree with TRBD1. Trimming cost V 6 bases and J 4 bases; bases outside gene matches: 8. The CDR3 runs 15 residues. CDR1 and CDR2 from the germline V gene are SNHLY and FYNNEI. The CDR3 DNA reads TGTGCCAGCAGCGTGGACAGGGAGCCAGGAAACACCATATATTTT. Protein sequence: CASSVDREPGNTIYF.

This clone was counted only a few times. The chain employs TRBV30 and TRBJ1-3; tentative D call: TRBD1 (5 bases). Deletions cut 2 bases from V and 2 bases from J, with 10 bases between. The CDR3 extends over 14 amino acids. Germline CDR1 is GTSNPN and CDR2 is SVGIG (reference sequence). The CDR3 sequence is CAWSITGPGNTIYF. The CDR3 DNA reads TGTGCCTGGAGTATAACAGGTCCTGGAAACACCATATATTTT.

This clone turned up a few times. This chain connects TRBV11-2 to TRBJ2-5, with a possible D match to TRBD2 (5 bases). Germline values: CDR1 SGHAT, CDR2 FQNNGV. The CDR3 is made up of 12 amino acids. The germline V and J ends were trimmed by 5 bases and 5 bases, with 9 bases remaining between them. In nucleotides, the CDR3 is TGTGCCAGCAGCGCATCGGGGGAGACCCAGTACTTC. Translated, it gives CASSASGETQYF. The entire variable domain, with the rest obtained from reference TRBV11-2 and TRBJ2-5, is as follows: EAGVAQSPRYKIIEKRQSVAFWCNPISGHATLYWYQQILGQGPKLLIQFQNNGVVDDSQLPKDRFSAERLKGVDSTLKIQPAKLEDSAVYLCASSASGETQYFGPGTRLLVL.

With respect to this clone: Different DNA sequences within this sample yield the same CDR3. V usage is TRBV18 and J usage is TRBJ2-7; D gene ambiguous. The CDR3 length is 13 residues. V was shortened by 2 bases and J by 3 bases, with 8 bases between the two germline ends. From germline, CDR1 is KGHSH and CDR2 LQKENI. DNA for the CDR3: TGTGCCAGCTCACCAGGCAGAGACTACGAGCAGTACTTC. It specifies CASSPGRDYEQYF.

This rearrangement joins TRBV10-3 to TRBJ1-1; D gene unclear. Germline-derived CDR1 and CDR2 are ENHRY and SYGVKD. Trimming took off 10 bases at V and 4 bases at J, with 19 bases between the two ends. This CDR3 spans 14 amino acids. The DNA of the CDR3 is TGTGCCACCCATCAACACGGGGAAGGCACTGAAGCTTTCTTT. Its translation is CATHQHGEGTEAFF.

In its sample, this clone was seen a few times. The chain couples TRBV11-2 to TRBJ1-3; D is possibly TRBD1 (5 bases). CDR1 and CDR2 (germline): SGHAT, FQNNGV. The CDR3 spans 16 residues. The ends were cut back, 3 bases at V and 0 bases at J, with 12 bases in the middle. The CDR3 protein is CASSFSRDGSGNTIYF. In DNA form, the CDR3 reads TGTGCCAGCAGCTTCAGCCGGGACGGCTCTGGAAACACCATATATTTT.

The chain couples TRBV7-8 to TRBJ1-4, with unresolved D. Germline CDR1 reads SGHVS; CDR2 reads FQNEAQ. CDR3 length: 14 residues. The V and J ends lost 4 bases and 4 bases respectively, with 10 bases between them. CDR3 bases: TGTGCCAGCAGCTCCCGGGAGATTAATGAAAAACTGTTTTTT. This gives the protein CASSSREINEKLFF.

The CDR3 DNA is TGTGCCACCGAAGGGACTAGCATAGAGACCCAGTACTTC. Translation gives CATEGTSIETQYF. This chain links TRBV25-1 with TRBJ2-5; 9 bases match TRBD2. The CDR3 length is 13 residues. V was pared by 10 bases and J by 4 bases, with 7 bases of the junction left unmatched. From germline, CDR1 is MGHDK and CDR2 SYGVNS.

This clone appeared a few times. The identical CDR3 is also encoded by other nucleotide sequences in the sample. V and J are TRBV29-1 and TRBJ1-1, with 9 bases lining up with TRBD1. The CDR3 length is 13 residues. CDR1 and CDR2 (germline): SQVTM, ANQGSEA. The J segment lost 1 base and the V segment lost 7 bases, leaving 4 bases of the junction unmatched. The CDR3 spells CSAAGQGNTEAFF. As DNA, the CDR3 is TGCAGCGCGGCGGGACAGGGGAACACTGAAGCTTTCTTT.

The chain links TRBV12-5 to TRBJ2-1; 10 bases are shared with TRBD1. This CDR3 has 15 amino acids. The V gene end was trimmed by 8 bases and the J gene end by 7 bases; junction bases not matched to a gene: 11. CDR1 LGHNT and CDR2 FRNRAP come from the germline V gene. The CDR3 DNA reads TGTGCTAGTTCCTGGGGGACAGGGGCTAGTAATGAGCAGTTCTTC. This gives the protein CASSWGTGASNEQFF.

This clone was seen at least ten times. The V gene is TRBV10-3, the J gene TRBJ2-3; D not certain. Germline loops: CDR1 ENHRY, CDR2 SYGVKD. The CDR3 runs to 11 residues. V lost 5 bases and J 5 bases, leaving 5 bases between the germline ends. This CDR3 is CAISWGDTQYF. CDR3 in DNA: TGTGCCATCAGTTGGGGAGATACGCAGTATTTT.

The count of this clone is one. The chain couples TRBV2 to TRBJ2-4, with unresolved D. CDR1 is SNHLY, CDR2 FYNNEI, per germline. V lost 1 base, J lost 0 bases, and 7 bases lay in between. The CDR3 spans 15 residues. The CDR3 here is CASSEERLAKNIQYF. The CDR3 DNA sequence: TGTGCCAGCAGTGAAGAACGACTAGCCAAAAACATTCAGTACTTC.

Only a few counts were recorded for this clone. V gene TRBV30 combines with J gene TRBJ1-1; perhaps TRBD1 as D (6 bases). Germline lookup yields CDR1 GTSNPN and CDR2 SVGIG (reference sequence). The CDR3 runs to 10 residues. The CDR3 coding sequence is TGTGCTTGGGGGCTGGATGAAGCTTTCTTT. It specifies CAWGLDEAFF.

This clone showed up just a few times. The rearrangement joins TRBV4-1 to TRBJ2-5; 7 positions match TRBD1. V gave up 5 bases and J gave up 3 bases; unmatched junction bases: 6. The CDR3 runs to 14 residues. CDR1 and CDR2 (germline): MGHRA, YSYEKL. CDR3 DNA: TGCGCCAGCAGCAACTCCGGGACAGAAGAGACCCAGTACTTC. As protein: CASSNSGTEETQYF.

This clone has a handful of counts. The CDR3 protein is CASSLVEGPQFF. The CDR3 nucleotides are TGTGCCAGCAGCTTAGTTGAGGGCCCACAGTTCTTC. This chain uses TRBV7-9 with TRBJ2-1; D might be TRBD2 (5 bases). V dropped 1 base and J dropped 13 bases, with 11 bases sitting between them. The CDR3 is 12 residues long. Per the germline V gene, CDR1 is SEHNR and CDR2 is FQNEAQ (reference sequence).

Remarks on this clone: This CDR3 is also generated by other DNA sequences in the sample. The chain recombines TRBV5-1 with TRBJ1-1, with D perhaps matching TRBD1 (5 bases). The CDR3 is made up of 14 amino acids. Germline V lookup: CDR1 SGHRS, CDR2 YFSETQ. V was shortened by 4 bases and J by 1 base, with 11 bases between the two germline ends. The CDR3 nucleotides are TGCGCCAGCAGCCCGGGACCCTCGAACACTGAAGCTTTCTTT. This encodes CASSPGPSNTEAFF.

This clone was detected a few times. This chain uses TRBV7-2 with TRBJ2-1; 10 bases are shared with TRBD2. J gave up 6 bases and V 4 bases, and 3 bases lay outside the gene matches. The CDR3 spans 14 residues. CDR1 is SGHTA and CDR2 is FQGNSA in the germline V gene. The CDR3 DNA reads TGTGCCAGCAGCTCCGTAGCGGGGGGCAATGAGCAGTTCTTC. It specifies CASSSVAGGNEQFF.

This clone was picked up a small number of times. V and J are TRBV2 and TRBJ2-7, with 8 bases identical to TRBD1. Germline V gives CDR1 SNHLY, CDR2 FYNNEI. The CDR3 covers 14 residues. The trim removed 10 bases at V and 5 bases at J, leaving 13 bases unmatched. CDR3 sequence: CANHADRGWNEQYF. The CDR3 region has the DNA TGTGCCAACCACGCCGACAGGGGTTGGAACGAGCAGTACTTC.

This clone was counted between two and nine times. The V and J genes are TRBV21-1 and TRBJ1-5; TRBD1 is the table's D call and was not checked against the DNA. TRBV21-1 is annotated as a pseudogene. The CDR3 is made up of 16 amino acids. CDR3 amino acids: CASSMGTGVGNQPQHF. The CDR3 DNA is TGTGCCAGCAGCATGGGGACAGGGGTAGGCAATCAGCCCCAGCATTTT.